This record looks at one T cell receptor beta chain sequence and its context. The antigen is undetermined. Each CDR3 protein is one row after TCRdb ran MiXCR on the multiplex PCR reads. This table has over 150,000 distinct CDR3 sequences, 31% appearing once. This sample stems from a study of breast tumors, draining lymph nodes, adjacent tissues. Broader study findings: Tumor TCR diversity was below lymph nodes but above nontumor tissue. The lymph node origin of tumor T cells was framed as consistent with a hypothesis, not demonstrated.

The lymph nodes were axillary draining lymph nodes from breast cancer patients. Material for sequencing was axillary lymph node tissue. The source of this sequence is a female donor with breast cancer. Some clones in this sample may be carry-over from other donors' samples.

The DNA for the CDR3 is TGCGCCAGCAGCTTGGCCGGGGGGGGCACTGAAGCTTTCTTT. Amino acids: CASSLAGGGTEAFF. This chain joins TRBV5-1 and TRBJ1-1, with D tentatively TRBD1 (5 bases). V shed 0 bases and J shed 4 bases, with 10 bases lying between them. This CDR3 is 14 amino acids long. The V gene's germline CDR1 is SGHRS and CDR2 YFSETQ.